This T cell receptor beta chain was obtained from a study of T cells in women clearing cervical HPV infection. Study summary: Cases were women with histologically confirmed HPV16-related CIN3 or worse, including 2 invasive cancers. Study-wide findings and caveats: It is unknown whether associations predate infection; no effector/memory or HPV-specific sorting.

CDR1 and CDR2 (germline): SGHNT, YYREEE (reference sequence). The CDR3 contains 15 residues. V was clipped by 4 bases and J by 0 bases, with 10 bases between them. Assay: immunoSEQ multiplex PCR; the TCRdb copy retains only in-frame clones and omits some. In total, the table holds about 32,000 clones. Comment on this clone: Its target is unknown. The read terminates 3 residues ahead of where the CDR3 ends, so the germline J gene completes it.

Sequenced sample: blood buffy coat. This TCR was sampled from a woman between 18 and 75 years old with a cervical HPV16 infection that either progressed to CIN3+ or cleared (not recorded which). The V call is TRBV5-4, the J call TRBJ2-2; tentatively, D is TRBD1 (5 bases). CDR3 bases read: TGTGCCAGCAGCATCGACAGTACGAACACCGGGGAG. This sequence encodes CASSIDSTNTGE. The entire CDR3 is CASSIDSTNTGELFF.